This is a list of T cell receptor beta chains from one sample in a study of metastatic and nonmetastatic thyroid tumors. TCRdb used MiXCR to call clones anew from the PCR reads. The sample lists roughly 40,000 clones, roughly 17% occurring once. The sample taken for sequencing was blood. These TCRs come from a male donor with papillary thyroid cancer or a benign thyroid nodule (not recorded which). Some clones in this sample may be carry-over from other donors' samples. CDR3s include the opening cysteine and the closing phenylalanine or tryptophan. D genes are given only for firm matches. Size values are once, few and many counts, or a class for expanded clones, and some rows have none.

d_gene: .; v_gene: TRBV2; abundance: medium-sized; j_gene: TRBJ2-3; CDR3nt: TGTGCCAGCAATCCAGCCCTCCCAGATACGCAGTATTTT; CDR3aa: CASNPALPDTQYF
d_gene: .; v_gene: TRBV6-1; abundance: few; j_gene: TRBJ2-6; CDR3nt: TGTGCCAGCAGCCACATCGGATCTGGTGCCAACGTCCTGACTTTC; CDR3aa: CASSHIGSGANVLTF
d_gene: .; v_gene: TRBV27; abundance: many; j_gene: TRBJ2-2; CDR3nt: TGTGCCAGCAGTTTATCGAACACCGGGGAGCTGTTTTTT; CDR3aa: CASSLSNTGELFF
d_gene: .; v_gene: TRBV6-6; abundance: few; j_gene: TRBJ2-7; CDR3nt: TGTGCCAGCAGTTACGGGACTGGGACCTACGAGCAGTACTTC; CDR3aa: CASSYGTGTYEQYF
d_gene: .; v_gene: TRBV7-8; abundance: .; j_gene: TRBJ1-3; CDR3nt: TGTGCCAGCAGCCCCCGTGGGGTTCCTGGAAACACCATATATTTT; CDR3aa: CASSPRGVPGNTIYF
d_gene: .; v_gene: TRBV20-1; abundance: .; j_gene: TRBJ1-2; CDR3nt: TGCAGTGCTTCCCAAACAGGGTCCCTTGGCTACACCTTC; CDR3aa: CSASQTGSLGYTF
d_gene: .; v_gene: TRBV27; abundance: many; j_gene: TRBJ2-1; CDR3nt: TGTGCCAGCAGTTTATCGGGGGCTTTTAGGGCCTCAGGCAATGAGCAGTTCTTC; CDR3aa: CASSLSGAFRASGNEQFF
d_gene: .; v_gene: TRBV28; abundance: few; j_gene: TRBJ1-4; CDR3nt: TGTGCCAGCCGACCCGCCGGGGTTCTTAATGAAAAACTGTTTTTT; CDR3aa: CASRPAGVLNEKLFF
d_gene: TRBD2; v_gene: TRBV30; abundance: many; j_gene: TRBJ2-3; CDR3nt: TGTGCCTGGAGTTTGGAGGCGGGAGTTACAGATACGCAGTATTTT; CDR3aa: CAWSLEAGVTDTQYF
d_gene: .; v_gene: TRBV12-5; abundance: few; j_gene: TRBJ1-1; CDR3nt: TGTGCTAGTGGTTTGGAGGCGAACACTGAAGCTTTCTTT; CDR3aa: CASGLEANTEAFF
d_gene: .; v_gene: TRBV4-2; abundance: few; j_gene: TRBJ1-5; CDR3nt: TGTGCCAGCACCCGGGAGAGACGGACAGTGTATTTCAATCAGCCCCAGCATTTT; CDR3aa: CASTRERRTVYFNQPQHF
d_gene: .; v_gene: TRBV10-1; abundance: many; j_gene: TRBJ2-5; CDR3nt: TGCGCCAGCAGTGAAAATCGGGAGACCCAGTACTTC; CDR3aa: CASSENRETQYF
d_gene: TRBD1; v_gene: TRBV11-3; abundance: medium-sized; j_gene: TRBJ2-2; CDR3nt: TGTGCCAGCAGCCCCAGGGGGTTAAACGGGGAGCTGTTTTTT; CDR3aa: CASSPRGLNGELFF
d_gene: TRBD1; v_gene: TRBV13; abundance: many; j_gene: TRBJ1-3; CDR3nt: TGTGCCAGCAGCTTAACTGAGGACAGGCCTGGAAACACCATATATTTT; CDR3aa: CASSLTEDRPGNTIYF
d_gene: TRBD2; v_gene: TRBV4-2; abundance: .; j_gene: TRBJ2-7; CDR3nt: TGTGCCGGCAGCCGTGGGACTAGAGGATCCTACGAGCAGTACTTC; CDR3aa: CAGSRGTRGSYEQYF
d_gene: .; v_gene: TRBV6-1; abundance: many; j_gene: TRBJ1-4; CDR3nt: TGTGCCAGCAGGGGACCTAATGAAAAACTGGTTTTT; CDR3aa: CASRGPNEKLVF
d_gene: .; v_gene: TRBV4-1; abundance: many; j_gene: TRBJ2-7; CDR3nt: TGCGCCAGCAGCCACCTAAGGGACGGAGCCTACGAGCAGTACTTC; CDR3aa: CASSHLRDGAYEQYF
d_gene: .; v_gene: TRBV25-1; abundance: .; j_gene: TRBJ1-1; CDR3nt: TGTGCCAGCTCATCCTCTTTCGGAGGCACTGAAGCTTTCTTT; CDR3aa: CASSSSFGGTEAFF
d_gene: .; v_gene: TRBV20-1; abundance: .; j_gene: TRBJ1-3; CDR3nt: TGCGGCCTTGGAGGGTTCAATGGAAACACCATATATTTT; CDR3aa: CGLGGFNGNTIYF
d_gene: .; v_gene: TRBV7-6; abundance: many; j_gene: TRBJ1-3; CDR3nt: TGTGCCAGCAGCTTAGCGGGGCTTGGAAACACCATATATTTT; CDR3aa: CASSLAGLGNTIYF
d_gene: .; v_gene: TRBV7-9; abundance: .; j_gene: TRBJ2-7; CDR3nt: TGTGCCAGCAGCTTGGGTATTGACGAGCAGTACTTC; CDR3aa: CASSLGIDEQYF
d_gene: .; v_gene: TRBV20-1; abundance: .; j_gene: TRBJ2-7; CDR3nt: TGCAGTGCTAACAGTAGAGGGGGGGCTTTTGAATACGAGCAGTACTTC; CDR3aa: CSANSRGGAFEYEQYF
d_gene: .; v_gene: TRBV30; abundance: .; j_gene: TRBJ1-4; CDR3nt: TGTGCCTGGAATACCCGGGACTACACTAATGAAAAACTGTTTTTT; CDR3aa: CAWNTRDYTNEKLFF
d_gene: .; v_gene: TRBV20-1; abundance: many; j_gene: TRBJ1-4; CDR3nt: TGCAGTGCTGGGTTCGGGCGGAATGAAAAACTGTTTTTT; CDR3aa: CSAGFGRNEKLFF